This TCR beta chain was sequenced for a study of T cell responses to AZD1222 COVID-19 vaccine. Across the whole study: Pooled samples include second doses given at about 4 or 12 weeks.

Sequenced by immunoSEQ multiplex PCR; TCRdb stores in-frame clones only, minus some. Of tens of thousands of clones listed, 60% to 85% are singletons. CDR3 length: 15 residues. The germline gives CDR1 ENHRY, CDR2 SYGVKD. V lost 4 bases to trimming and J lost 6 bases, with 18 bases between them. Comment on this clone: The antigen remains unidentified.

Study-wide results and caveats: Recipients of two AZD1222 doses showed rising Spike-specific TCR breadth and depth. No repertoire was sampled before or during the peak T cell response, only after it. Reportedly, nearly half of unique spike TCRs recognized epitopes outside B.1.351/B.1.1.7 mutations.

This receptor was obtained from an adult in good health. The material was peripheral blood, obtained on day 0 of AZD1222 vaccination. The V and J genes are TRBV10-3 and TRBJ1-2, with a weak D call TRBD1 (5 bases). Here the CDR3 reads CAISAPTRGNHGYTF. The CDR3 DNA reads as TGTGCCATCAGTGCCCCGACAAGGGGTAATCATGGCTACACCTTC.